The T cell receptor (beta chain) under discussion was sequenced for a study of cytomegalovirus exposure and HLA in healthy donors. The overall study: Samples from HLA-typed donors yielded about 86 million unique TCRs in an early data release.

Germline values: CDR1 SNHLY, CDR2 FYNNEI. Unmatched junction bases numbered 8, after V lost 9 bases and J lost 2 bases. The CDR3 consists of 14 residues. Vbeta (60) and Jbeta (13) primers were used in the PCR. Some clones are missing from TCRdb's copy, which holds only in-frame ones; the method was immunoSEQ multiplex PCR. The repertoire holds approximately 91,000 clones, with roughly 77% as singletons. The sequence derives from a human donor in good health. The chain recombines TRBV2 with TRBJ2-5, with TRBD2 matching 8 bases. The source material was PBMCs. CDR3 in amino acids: CARETSVNQETQYF. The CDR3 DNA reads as TGTGCCAGGGAGACTAGCGTAAATCAAGAGACCCAGTACTTC.